This TCR beta chain is drawn from a study of CD8 T cells in ankylosing spondylitis. Study results and limitations: Previous work reported some of these motif variants in the synovial fluid and blood of reactive arthritis.

A single record per CDR3 protein comes from TCRdb applying MiXCR to the 5' RACE reads. The table has 100,000 to 150,000 distinct CDR3 sequences, roughly 15% seen once. A word on this clonotype: Its antigen is as yet unknown.

The receptor was derived from a female donor with ankylosing spondylitis or in good health (not recorded which). The sample taken for sequencing was blood, either unsorted or a sorted T cell fraction (not recorded which).

The CDR3: CASSRGQGQYGYTF. The CDR3 DNA sequence: TGTGCCAGCAGTCGCGGACAGGGCCAATATGGCTACACCTTC. V usage is TRBV2 and J usage is TRBJ1-2; 8 bases match TRBD1. CDR1 SNHLY and CDR2 FYNNEI come from the germline V gene. CDR3 length: 14 amino acids. J was trimmed by 5 bases and V by 5 bases; bases with no gene match: 7.